This TCR beta chain was observed in a study of T cell repertoires in cytomegalovirus infection. On the study more broadly: CMV infection plus the matching HLA type was flagged by public TCR beta signatures. Regarding the study as a whole: Summed public TCR beta family frequency identified CMV carriers bearing the relevant HLA. HLA-C-restricted, CMV-specific TCR beta clonotypes were dominant ex vivo.

This clonotype showed up many times. Its specificity is unknown. V lost 2 bases and J lost 2, with 9 bases in between. CDR1 is SGHNT, CDR2 YENEEA, per germline. This CDR3 has 14 residues. TCRdb redid the calling of the reads with MiXCR, one entry per CDR3 protein. In the table there are around 710,000 distinct CDR3 sequences, almost 30% of which are singletons. The V and J genes are TRBV11-3 and TRBJ2-5, with D unresolved. Material: cultured CD8+ T cells from PBMCs, obtained from culture after CMV antigen stimulation. The sequence was obtained from a human donor in good health (CMV status not recorded). Some clones in this sample may be carry-over from other donors' samples. CDR3 bases: TGTGCCAGCAGCTTACGGGCCCCACAAGAGACCCAGTACTTC. The encoded protein is CASSLRAPQETQYF.